These T cell receptor beta chains were read from a single sample in a study of blood T cells in healthy people across ages. One entry per CDR3 protein results from TCRdb running MiXCR on the 5' RACE reads. Counted here are roughly 900,000 distinct CDR3 sequences, 40% to 60% occurring once; the ten biggest clones make up over 10%. Sequenced material: blood. Every receptor here comes from a man aged 25-40 years in good health. Both conserved end residues are part of each CDR3. A D gene is named only where the DNA matches it firmly. Where a row states a size, it is once, few, many or the class of an expanded clone; other rows omit it.

>TRBJ2-1|TRBV27|TRBD2|.
TGTGCCAGCAGTTTAGGGACTAGCTCCTACAATGAGCAGTTCTTC
CASSLGTSSYNEQFF
>TRBJ1-4|TRBV7-9|.|.
TGTGCCAGCAGCTTCAGCCGGGACCTACGTGGGGGCGAAAAACTGTTTTTT
CASSFSRDLRGGEKLFF
>TRBJ2-1|TRBV24-1|.|few
TGTGCCACCAGTGATTTAACAGGGCGCAATGAGCAGTTCTTC
CATSDLTGRNEQFF
>TRBJ2-2|TRBV20-1|.|.
TGCAGTGCTACAGGGGACAACACCCGGGAGCTGTTTTTT
CSATGDNTRELFF
>TRBJ2-7|TRBV14|.|.
TGTGCCAGCAGTCCTCAGGTGACCTACAATGAGCAGTACTTC
CASSPQVTYNEQYF
>TRBJ2-1|TRBV6-4|TRBD1|.
TGTGCCAGCGGCGACAGGGGAAACCAGTTCTTC
CASGDRGNQFF
>TRBJ2-7|TRBV11-3|.|few
TGTGCCAGCAGGTTTGGCAGCTCCTACGAGCAGTACTTC
CASRFGSSYEQYF
>TRBJ2-4|TRBV6-1|.|.
TGTGCCAGCAGTGAGGGGGTAGGCGGAGGATTAAACATTCAGTACTTC
CASSEGVGGGLNIQYF
>TRBJ2-1|TRBV12-3/TRBV12-4|.|.
TGTGCCAGCACCCTAGGGCAGTACAATGAGCAGTTCTTC
CASTLGQYNEQFF
>TRBJ2-1|TRBV29-1|TRBD2|.
TGCAGCGCACGGCGGGGGAATGAGCAGTTCTTC
CSARRGNEQFF
>TRBJ2-7|TRBV12-3/TRBV12-4|.|many
TGTGCCAGCAGTCCCGGGTTGAACGAGCAGTACTTC
CASSPGLNEQYF
>TRBJ2-2|TRBV5-1|.|few
TGCGCCAGCTCCTCTAACGGGGGAAACACCGGGGAGCTGTTTTTT
CASSSNGGNTGELFF
>TRBJ2-7|TRBV2|.|.
TGTGCCAGCCACACGGACTATACTTCCTACGAGCAGTACTTC
CASHTDYTSYEQYF
>TRBJ2-3|TRBV28|.|few
TGTGCCAGCAGCTCAACTAGCCGGGCGCAGTATTTT
CASSSTSRAQYF
>TRBJ1-2|TRBV20-1|TRBD1|few
TGCAGTGCTAGATCCTTTGGACAGGGGATAGGGGATGGCTACACCTTC
CSARSFGQGIGDGYTF
>TRBJ2-7|TRBV7-4|TRBD1|.
TGTGCCAGCAGCTCCCGGGACAGTTTGTTCGAGCAGTACTTC
CASSSRDSLFEQYF
>TRBJ2-7|TRBV7-2|.|.
TGTGCCAGCAGCTTAGGTCGGGGAAGCCACGAGCAGTACTTC
CASSLGRGSHEQYF
>TRBJ2-5|TRBV27|.|.
TGTGCCAGCAGCCGGACAGACCTTCAAGAGACCCAGTACTTC
CASSRTDLQETQYF
>TRBJ2-4|TRBV29-1|TRBD2|many
TGCAGCGCCGGGGGGGCCAAAAACATTCAGTACTTC
CSAGGAKNIQYF
>TRBJ2-1|TRBV7-2|.|.
TGTGCCAGCAGCCAAAGGGCAGGGTACCGCAATGAGCAGTTCTTC
CASSQRAGYRNEQFF
>TRBJ2-2|TRBV6-1|.|few
TGTGCCAGCAGAACAGGGTCGAACACCGGGGAGCTGTTTTTT
CASRTGSNTGELFF
>TRBJ1-4|TRBV6-5|.|few
TGTGCCAGCAGTTACTCGGACCTAAATGAAAAACTGTTTTTT
CASSYSDLNEKLFF
>TRBJ2-5|TRBV12-3/TRBV12-4|TRBD1|.
TGTGCCAGCAGTTTCTCGATACCGGGACAGGAGACCCAGTACTTC
CASSFSIPGQETQYF
>TRBJ2-7|TRBV6-6|TRBD1|few
TGTGCCAGCGGGACAGGATTCTACGAGCAGTACTTC
CASGTGFYEQYF
>TRBJ1-6|TRBV6-2/TRBV6-3|.|.
TGTGCCAGCACCTCCCTTAATTCACCCCTCCACTTT
CASTSLNSPLHF
>TRBJ1-2|TRBV29-1|.|few
TGCAGCGTTGAACGAAGGAAAGATGGCTACACCTTC
CSVERRKDGYTF
>TRBJ2-7|TRBV6-5|TRBD1|.
TGTGCCAGCAGTTACTCGAGGACAGGCTCTACCTACGTGCAGTACTTC
CASSYSRTGSTYVQYF
>TRBJ2-1|TRBV11-1|.|.
TGTGCCAGCAGCTTACCCCGGGGGAGCCTCTCGGGTGAGCAGTTCTTC
CASSLPRGSLSGEQFF
>TRBJ2-5|TRBV5-1|.|few
TGCGCCAGCAGGCCAGTAGAAGAGACCCAGTACTTC
CASRPVEETQYF